This section outlines one T cell receptor beta chain sequence together with its context. These data come from a study of graft-versus-host responses after intestinal transplantation. Background on the study: Uniformly, recipients were administered anti-thymocyte globulin induction with subsequent tacrolimus and steroids for around three years.

Between the trimmed V and J ends, which lost 3 bases and 9 bases, there was a span of 18 bases. This CDR3 contains 15 residues. CDR1 MNHNS and CDR2 SASEGT come from the germline V gene. Assay: immunoSEQ multiplex PCR; the TCRdb copy retains only in-frame clones and omits some. Of 35,000 to 45,000 clones listed, 85% to 95% were seen once; the top ten hold less than 4%. This sequence was found in a human patient who received an intestinal transplant, so some T cells may come from the graft donor. This chain connects TRBV6-1 to TRBJ2-1; tentative D call: TRBD2 (6 bases). The sample here was PBMCs, taken almost 750 days after intestinal transplantation. This CDR3 is CASSDSTGEVGEQFF. Written as DNA, the CDR3 is TGTGCCAGCAGTGATTCGACGGGAGAGGTCGGTGAGCAGTTCTTC.